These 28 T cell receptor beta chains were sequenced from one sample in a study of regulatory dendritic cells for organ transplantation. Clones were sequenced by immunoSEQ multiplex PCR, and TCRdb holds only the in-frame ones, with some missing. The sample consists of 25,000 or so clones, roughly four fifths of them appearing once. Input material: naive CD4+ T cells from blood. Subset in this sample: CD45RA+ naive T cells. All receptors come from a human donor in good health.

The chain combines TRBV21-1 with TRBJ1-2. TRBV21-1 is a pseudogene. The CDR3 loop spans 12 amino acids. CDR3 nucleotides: TGTGCCACTTCGAGGGCAGTCGTCGGCTACACCTTC. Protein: CATSRAVVGYTF.

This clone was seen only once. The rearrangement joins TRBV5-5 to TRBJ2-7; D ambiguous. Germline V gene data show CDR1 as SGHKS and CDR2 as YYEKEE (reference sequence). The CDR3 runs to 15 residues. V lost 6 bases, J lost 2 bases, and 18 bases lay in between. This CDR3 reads CASTSLTDGTYEQYF. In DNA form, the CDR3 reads TGTGCCAGCACCTCATTGACTGACGGTACCTACGAGCAGTACTTC.

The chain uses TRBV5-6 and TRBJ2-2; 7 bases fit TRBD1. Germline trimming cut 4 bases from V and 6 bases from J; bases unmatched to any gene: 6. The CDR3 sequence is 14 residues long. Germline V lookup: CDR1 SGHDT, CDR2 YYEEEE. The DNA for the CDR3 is TGTGCCAGCAGCACACAGGGGCTGGCCGGGGAGCTGTTTTTT. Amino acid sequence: CASSTQGLAGELFF.

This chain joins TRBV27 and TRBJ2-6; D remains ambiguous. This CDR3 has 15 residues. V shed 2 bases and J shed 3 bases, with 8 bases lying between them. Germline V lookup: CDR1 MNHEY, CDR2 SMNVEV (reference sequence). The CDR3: CASSLGSGGANVLTF. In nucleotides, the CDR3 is TGTGCCAGCAGTTTAGGTTCCGGTGGGGCCAACGTCCTGACTTTC.

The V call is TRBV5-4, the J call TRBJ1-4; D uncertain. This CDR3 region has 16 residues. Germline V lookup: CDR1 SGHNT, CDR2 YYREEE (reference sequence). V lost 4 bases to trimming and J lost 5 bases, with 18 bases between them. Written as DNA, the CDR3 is TGTGCCAGCAGCAGAGTGGGAGCCTCCCCCAATGAAAAACTGTTTTTT. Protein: CASSRVGASPNEKLFF.

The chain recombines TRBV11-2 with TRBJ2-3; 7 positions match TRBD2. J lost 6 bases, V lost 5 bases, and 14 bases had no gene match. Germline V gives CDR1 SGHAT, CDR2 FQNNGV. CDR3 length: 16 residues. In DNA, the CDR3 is TGTGCCAGCAGCCCACGACTAGCACTCCTGGAGGATACGCAGTATTTT. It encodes CASSPRLALLEDTQYF.

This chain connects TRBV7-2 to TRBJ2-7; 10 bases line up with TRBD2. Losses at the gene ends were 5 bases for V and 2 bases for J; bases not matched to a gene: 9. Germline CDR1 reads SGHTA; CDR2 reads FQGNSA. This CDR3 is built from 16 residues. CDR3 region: CASSGKSGGDTYEQYF. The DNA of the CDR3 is TGTGCCAGCAGCGGCAAAAGCGGGGGGGACACCTACGAGCAGTACTTC. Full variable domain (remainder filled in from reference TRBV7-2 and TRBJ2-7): GAGVSQSPSNKVTEKGKDVELRCDPISGHTALYWYRQSLGQGLEFLIYFQGNSAPDKSGLPSDRFSAERTGGSVSTLTIQRTQQEDSAVYLCASSGKSGGDTYEQYFGPGTRLTVT.

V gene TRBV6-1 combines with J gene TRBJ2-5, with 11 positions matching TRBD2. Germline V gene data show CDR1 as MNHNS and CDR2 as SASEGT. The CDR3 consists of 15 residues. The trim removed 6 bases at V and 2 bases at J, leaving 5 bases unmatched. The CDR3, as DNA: TGTGCCAGCAGGCTAACTAGCGGGGGACAAGAGACCCAGTACTTC. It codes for CASRLTSGGQETQYF.

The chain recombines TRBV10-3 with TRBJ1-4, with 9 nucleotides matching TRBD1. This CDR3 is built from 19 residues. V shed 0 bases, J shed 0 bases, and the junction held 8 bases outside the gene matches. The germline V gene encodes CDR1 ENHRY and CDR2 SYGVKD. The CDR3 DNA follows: TGTGCCATCAGTGAGTCGTGGGGACAGGGAACGGCAACTAATGAAAAACTGTTTTTT. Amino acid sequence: CAISESWGQGTATNEKLFF.

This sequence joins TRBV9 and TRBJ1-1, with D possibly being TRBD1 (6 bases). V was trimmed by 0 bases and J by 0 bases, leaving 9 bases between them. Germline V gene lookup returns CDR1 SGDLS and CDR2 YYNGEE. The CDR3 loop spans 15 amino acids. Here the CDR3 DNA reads TGTGCCAGCAGCGTAGGTCCAGGGGTGAACACTGAAGCTTTCTTT. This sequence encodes CASSVGPGVNTEAFF. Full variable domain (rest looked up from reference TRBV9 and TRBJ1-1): DSGVTQTPKHLITATGQRVTLRCSPRSGDLSVYWYQQSLDQGLQFLIQYYNGEERAKGNILERFSAQQFPDLHSELNLSSLELGDSALYFCASSVGPGVNTEAFFGQGTRLTVV.

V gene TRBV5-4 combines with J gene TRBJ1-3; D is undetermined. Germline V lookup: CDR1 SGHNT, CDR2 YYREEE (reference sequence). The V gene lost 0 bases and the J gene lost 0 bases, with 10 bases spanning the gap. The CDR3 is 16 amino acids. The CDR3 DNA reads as TGTGCCAGCAGCTTGGGGGCGCCGGTCTCTGGAAACACCATATATTTT. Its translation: CASSLGAPVSGNTIYF.

For the CDR3, the DNA is TGCGCCAGCAGCTTGGGTCCGACCGGAGGCGCTGGAAACACCATATATTTT. Protein sequence: CASSLGPTGGAGNTIYF. V gene TRBV5-1 combines with J gene TRBJ1-3; D unresolved. The germline gives CDR1 SGHRS, CDR2 YFSETQ. The CDR3 totals 17 residues. V was shortened by 0 bases and J by 2 bases, with 15 bases between the two germline ends.

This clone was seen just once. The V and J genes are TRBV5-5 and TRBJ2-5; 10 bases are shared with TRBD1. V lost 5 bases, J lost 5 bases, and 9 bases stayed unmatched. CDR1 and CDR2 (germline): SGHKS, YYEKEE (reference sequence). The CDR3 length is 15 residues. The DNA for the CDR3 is TGTGCCAGCAGTGGACCGGGACAGGGGTTTGAGACCCAGTACTTC. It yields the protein CASSGPGQGFETQYF.

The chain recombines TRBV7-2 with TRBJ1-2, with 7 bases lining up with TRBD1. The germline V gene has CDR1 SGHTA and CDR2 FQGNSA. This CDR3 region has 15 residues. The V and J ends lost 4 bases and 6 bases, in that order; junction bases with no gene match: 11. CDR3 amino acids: CASSSYQGDWDGYTF. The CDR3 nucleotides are TGTGCCAGCAGCTCTTACCAGGGGGACTGGGATGGCTACACCTTC.

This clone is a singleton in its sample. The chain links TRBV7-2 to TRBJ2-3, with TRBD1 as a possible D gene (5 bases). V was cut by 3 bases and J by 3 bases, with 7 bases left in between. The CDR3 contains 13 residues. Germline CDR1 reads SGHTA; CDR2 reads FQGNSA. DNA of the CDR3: TGTGCCAGCAGCTTGCAGGGAACAGATACGCAGTATTTT. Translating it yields CASSLQGTDTQYF.

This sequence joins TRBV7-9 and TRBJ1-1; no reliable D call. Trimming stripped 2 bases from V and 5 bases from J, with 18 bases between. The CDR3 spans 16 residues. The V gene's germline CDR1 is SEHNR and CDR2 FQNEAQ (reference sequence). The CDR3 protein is CASSLSPAGVATEAFF. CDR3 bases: TGTGCCAGCAGCTTATCCCCAGCCGGGGTCGCGACTGAAGCTTTCTTT.

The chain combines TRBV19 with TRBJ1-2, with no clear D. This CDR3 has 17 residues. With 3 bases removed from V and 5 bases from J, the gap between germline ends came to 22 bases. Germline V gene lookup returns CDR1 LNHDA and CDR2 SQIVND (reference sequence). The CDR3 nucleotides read TGTGCCAGTAGTATTCTTCGGGGAACGGCGGATTTTTATGGCTACACCTTC. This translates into CASSILRGTADFYGYTF.

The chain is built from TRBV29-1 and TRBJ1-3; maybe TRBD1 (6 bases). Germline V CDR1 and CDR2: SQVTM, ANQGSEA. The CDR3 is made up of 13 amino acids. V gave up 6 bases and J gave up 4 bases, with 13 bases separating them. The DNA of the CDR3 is TGCAGCGTGGGGGCCAATCTGGGAAACACCATATATTTT. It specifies CSVGANLGNTIYF.

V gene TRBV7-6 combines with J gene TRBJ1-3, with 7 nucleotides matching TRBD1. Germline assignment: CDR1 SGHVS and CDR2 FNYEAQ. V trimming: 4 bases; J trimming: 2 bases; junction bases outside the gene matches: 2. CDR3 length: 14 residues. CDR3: CASSSGTAGNTIYF. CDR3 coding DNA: TGTGCCAGCAGCTCAGGGACAGCTGGAAACACCATATATTTT. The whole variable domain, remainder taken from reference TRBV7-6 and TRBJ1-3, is GAGVSQSPRYKVTKRGQDVALRCDPISGHVSLYWYRQALGQGPEFLTYFNYEAQQDKSGLPNDRFSAERPEGSISTLTIQRTEQRDSAMYRCASSSGTAGNTIYFGEGSWLTVV.

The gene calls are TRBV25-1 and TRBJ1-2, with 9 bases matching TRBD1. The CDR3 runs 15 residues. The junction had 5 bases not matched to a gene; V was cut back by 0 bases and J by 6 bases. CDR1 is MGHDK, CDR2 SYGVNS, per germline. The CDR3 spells CASSEYPGTGNGYTF. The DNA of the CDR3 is TGTGCCAGCAGTGAATATCCCGGGACAGGGAATGGCTACACCTTC.

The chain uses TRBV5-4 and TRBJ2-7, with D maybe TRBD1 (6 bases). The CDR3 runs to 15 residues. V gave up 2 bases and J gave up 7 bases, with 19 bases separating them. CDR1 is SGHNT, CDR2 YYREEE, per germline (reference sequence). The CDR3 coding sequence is TGTGCCAGCAGCTTTCCCAGGGGCTCGCCGGGGGAGCAGTACTTC. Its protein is CASSFPRGSPGEQYF.

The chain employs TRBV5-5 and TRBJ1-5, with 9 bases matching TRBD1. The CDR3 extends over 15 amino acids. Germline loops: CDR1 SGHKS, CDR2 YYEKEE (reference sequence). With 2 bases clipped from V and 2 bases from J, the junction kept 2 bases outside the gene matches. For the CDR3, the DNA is TGTGCCAGCAGCTTACAGGGGGCTGGCAATCAGCCCCAGCATTTT. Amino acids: CASSLQGAGNQPQHF.

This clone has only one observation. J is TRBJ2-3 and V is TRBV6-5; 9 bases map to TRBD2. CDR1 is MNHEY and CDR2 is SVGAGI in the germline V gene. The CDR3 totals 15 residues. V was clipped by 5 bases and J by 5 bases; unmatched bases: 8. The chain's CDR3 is CASSRGGGGLDTQYF. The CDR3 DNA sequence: TGTGCCAGCAGTCGGGGCGGGGGGGGCCTAGATACGCAGTATTTT.

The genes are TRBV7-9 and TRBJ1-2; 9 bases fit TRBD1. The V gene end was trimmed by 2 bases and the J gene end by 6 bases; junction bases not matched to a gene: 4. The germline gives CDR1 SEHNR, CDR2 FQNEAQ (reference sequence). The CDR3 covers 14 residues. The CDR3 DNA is TGTGCCAGCAGCTTAAAGGACAGGGGTCATGGCTACACCTTC. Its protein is CASSLKDRGHGYTF.

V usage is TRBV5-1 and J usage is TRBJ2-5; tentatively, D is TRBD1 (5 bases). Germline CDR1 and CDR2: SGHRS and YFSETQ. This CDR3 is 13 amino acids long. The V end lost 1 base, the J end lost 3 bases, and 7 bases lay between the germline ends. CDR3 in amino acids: CASSLSQEETQYF. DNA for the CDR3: TGCGCCAGCAGCTTGTCACAGGAAGAGACCCAGTACTTC.

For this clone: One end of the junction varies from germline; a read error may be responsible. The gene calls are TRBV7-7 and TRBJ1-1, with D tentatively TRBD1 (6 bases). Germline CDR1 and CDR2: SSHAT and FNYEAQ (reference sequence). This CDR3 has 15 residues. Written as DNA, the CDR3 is TGTGCTAGCAGCTTAAATAGCGTCAGGGGCCCCGAAGCTTTCTTT. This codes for CASSLNSVRGPEAFF. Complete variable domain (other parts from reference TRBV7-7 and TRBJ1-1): GAGVSQSPRYKVTKRGQDVTLRCDPISSHATLYWYQQALGQGPEFLTYFNYEAQPDKSGLPSDRFSAERPEGSISTLTIQRTEQRDSAMYRCASSLNSVRGPEAFFGQGTRLTVV.

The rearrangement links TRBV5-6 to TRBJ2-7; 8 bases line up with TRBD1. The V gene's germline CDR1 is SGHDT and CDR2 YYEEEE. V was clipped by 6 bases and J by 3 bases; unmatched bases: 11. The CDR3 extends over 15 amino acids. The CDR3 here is CASTPFTGQGYEQYF. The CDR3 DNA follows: TGTGCCAGCACCCCTTTCACCGGACAGGGCTACGAGCAGTACTTC.

For the CDR3, the DNA is TGTGCCAGCAGCGCGACAGGGGAGCAGTACTTC. Protein: CASSATGEQYF. V and J are TRBV11-3 and TRBJ2-7; 7 bases agree with TRBD1. With 5 bases clipped from V and 7 bases from J, the junction kept 2 bases outside the gene matches. Germline V gene data show CDR1 as SGHNT and CDR2 as YENEEA. This CDR3 has 11 residues.